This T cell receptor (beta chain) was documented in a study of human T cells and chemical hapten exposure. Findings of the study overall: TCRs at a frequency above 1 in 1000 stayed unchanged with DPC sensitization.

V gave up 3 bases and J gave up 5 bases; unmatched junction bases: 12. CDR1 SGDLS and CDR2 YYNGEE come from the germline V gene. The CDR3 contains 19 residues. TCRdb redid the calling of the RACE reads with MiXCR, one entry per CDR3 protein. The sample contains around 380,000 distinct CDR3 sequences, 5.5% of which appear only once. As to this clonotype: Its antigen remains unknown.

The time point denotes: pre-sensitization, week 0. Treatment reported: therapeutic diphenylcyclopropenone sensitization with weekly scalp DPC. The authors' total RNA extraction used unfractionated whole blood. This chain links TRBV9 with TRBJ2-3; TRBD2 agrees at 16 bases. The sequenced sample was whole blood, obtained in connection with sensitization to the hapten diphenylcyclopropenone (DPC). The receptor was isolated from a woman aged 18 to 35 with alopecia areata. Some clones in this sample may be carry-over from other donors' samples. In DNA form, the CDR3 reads TGTGCCAGCAGCGAAGAGGGACTAGCGGGGGGGAGAGGCGGAGATACGCAGTATTTT. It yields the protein CASSEEGLAGGRGGDTQYF. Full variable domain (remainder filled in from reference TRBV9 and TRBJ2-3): DSGVTQTPKHLITATGQRVTLRCSPRSGDLSVYWYQQSLDQGLQFLIQYYNGEERAKGNILERFSAQQFPDLHSELNLSSLELGDSALYFCASSEEGLAGGRGGDTQYFGPGTRLTVL.